Below are 10 T cell receptor beta chains sequenced from a single sample in a study of blood T cells in healthy people across ages. A J-beta primer mix and a sample-barcoded 5' primer were used in a second PCR of roughly 6 to 11 cycles. TCRdb processed the 5' RACE reads anew with MiXCR; each CDR3 protein has one entry. In the table there are more than 450,000 distinct CDR3 sequences, roughly a quarter of which are singletons. The same data also went into a second study, on T cells of mothers and their children.

Material: blood. Every receptor here comes from a boy younger than 10 in good health.

Only a few counts were recorded for this clonotype. The V call is TRBV10-3, the J call TRBJ1-2; D might be TRBD1 (5 bases). The CDR3 spans 12 residues. The germline V gene has CDR1 ENHRY and CDR2 SYGVKD. Deletions cut 6 bases from V and 4 bases from J, with 9 bases between. The CDR3 region has the DNA TGTGCCATCAGCGGACACCCCTATGGCTACACCTTC. This encodes CAISGHPYGYTF.

There are a few counts of this clonotype. V usage is TRBV11-2 and J usage is TRBJ2-1; 9 bases map to TRBD1. The ends lost 0 bases at V and 8 bases at J; junction bases unmatched: 11. Germline assignment: CDR1 SGHAT and CDR2 FQNNGV. CDR3 size: 17 residues. CDR3 nucleotides: TGTGCCAGCAGCTTAGACCAGGGACAGGGAATAATCTATGAGCAGTTCTTC. Its translation is CASSLDQGQGIIYEQFF.

This chain connects TRBV12-3 or TRBV12-4 to TRBJ1-2, with a weak D call TRBD1 (5 bases). Trimming left V 4 bases short and J 8 bases short, with 17 bases between. The CDR3 is 14 amino acids. The CDR3 coding sequence is TGTGCCAGCAGTTCACCTGGACATTTAAGGGGCTACACCTTC. Its translation is CASSSPGHLRGYTF.

The V gene is TRBV6-6, the J gene TRBJ2-5, with 7 bases lining up with TRBD1. The germline CDR1 and CDR2 sequences are MNHNY and SVGAGI (reference sequence). There are 14 residues in the CDR3. V shed 4 bases and J 0 bases; nucleotides not matched to a gene: 2. The CDR3 DNA follows: TGTGCCAGCAGTTCACAGGGGCACCAAGAGACCCAGTACTTC. Protein product: CASSSQGHQETQYF.

The chain couples TRBV27 to TRBJ2-5; 10 bases line up with TRBD1. V lost 4 bases and J lost 4; bases outside the gene matches: 6. The CDR3 totals 15 residues. From germline, CDR1 is MNHEY and CDR2 SMNVEV (reference sequence). The CDR3 DNA sequence: TGTGCCAGCAGTTCCCCCGGGACAGGGGTAGAGACCCAGTACTTC. Its protein is CASSSPGTGVETQYF.

The genes are TRBV20-1 and TRBJ1-2; no firm D call. CDR1 and CDR2 (germline): DFQATT, SNEGSKA (reference sequence). Trimming left V 6 bases short and J 0 bases short, with 11 bases between. The CDR3 has 13 residues. The CDR3 is CSATALANYGYTF. As DNA, the CDR3 is TGCAGTGCGACGGCGCTAGCTAACTATGGCTACACCTTC.

The J gene is TRBJ2-7, the V gene TRBV27; 9 bases are a match to TRBD2. The V gene end was trimmed by 6 bases and the J gene end by 13 bases; junction bases not matched to a gene: 19. Germline V gives CDR1 MNHEY, CDR2 SMNVEV (reference sequence). This CDR3 has 15 amino acids. CDR3 residues: CASSHLTSGGLRVYF. The CDR3 region has the DNA TGTGCCAGCAGCCACCTAACCAGCGGGGGGCTCCGTGTCTACTTC.

The chain carries TRBV7-8 and TRBJ1-1; TRBD1 might be the D (6 bases). The CDR3 loop spans 15 amino acids. Germline V gives CDR1 SGHVS, CDR2 FQNEAQ. V shed 3 bases and J shed 4 bases, with 15 bases lying between them. CDR3 bases: TGTGCCAGCAGCTTTGGGAACAGGGAAACCACTGAAGCTTTCTTT. Amino acids: CASSFGNRETTEAFF.

This chain links TRBV27 with TRBJ1-2; 9 positions match TRBD1. The trim removed 0 bases at V and 4 bases at J, leaving 3 bases unmatched. Germline CDR1 and CDR2: MNHEY and SMNVEV (reference sequence). CDR3 size: 15 residues. This chain's CDR3 is CASSLSTGGGYGYTF. The CDR3 nucleotides are TGTGCCAGCAGTTTATCGACAGGGGGTGGCTATGGCTACACCTTC.

There are a few counts of this clonotype. The V and J genes are TRBV4-2 and TRBJ2-7; D uncertain. Trimming pared 0 bases from V and 4 bases from J, leaving 7 bases between. Germline V gene sequence: CDR1 LGHNA, CDR2 YNFKEQ. The CDR3 sequence is 13 residues long. CDR3 nucleotides: TGTGCCAGCAGCCAAGATTTAAGATACGAGCAGTACTTC. It translates to CASSQDLRYEQYF.